This record covers a single T cell receptor beta chain. The target of this receptor is not known. No qualities accompany the bases; no much larger clone lies one base away. The record originates from a study of PD-L1 blockade in urothelial cancer (dated by TCRdb to about 2017). In the study overall: Therapy was started around 2014 for all patients, and atezolizumab 1,200 mg was administered intravenously every 3 weeks. Pretreatment tumor samples and matched peripheral blood, collected serially before and after atezolizumab treatment, underwent TCR sequencing. Blood samples were analyzed at 3 weeks after treatment start (second dose) and at 6 weeks after treatment start. In the same patients, pretreatment tumors underwent whole exome sequencing and RNA sequencing in addition to TCR sequencing. An ECOG performance status of 0 or 1 was recorded for the patients, and 0 to 3 prior chemotherapy regimens had been received by the patients. Pretreatment blood TCR-seq was available for about 27 patients, at least one posttreatment blood collection was obtained for around 25 patients, and tumor TCR-seq was available for around 25 patients. About 90% of the roughly 29 patients were identified as males with urothelial cancer of bladder origin, and a prior smoking history was reported by 18 of 29 patients. The study, an exploratory multi-omic analysis, examined somatic, immune and clinical correlates of response to PD-L1 blockade with atezolizumab in urothelial cancer. Progression-free survival longer than 6 months counted as durable clinical benefit, and TCR features were additionally tested against both progression-free and overall survival. Blood samples gave median yields of around 150,000 T cells and tens of thousands of unique TCRs, along with a median clonality of 0.080. Durable clinical benefit was achieved by nine patients and was not achieved by 20 patients. Here is what the overall study found, with its caveats: Improved progression-free and overall survival was found to be associated with pretreatment peripheral blood TCR clonality below the median. Among patients with durable benefit, tumor-associated TCR clones showed greater expansion in peripheral blood 3 weeks after treatment started (n ≈ 20, p = 0.022). Because of the small sample size (n ≈ 30) and the many exploratory analyses performed, the results are intended to be regarded as hypothesis-generating.

The sample's time point label, in plain terms: pretreatment peripheral blood. The cohort comprised nearly 30 patients with locally advanced or metastatic urothelial carcinoma treated at Memorial Sloan Kettering on a trial protocol. Peripheral blood mononuclear cells were collected pretreatment and during treatment, with between 1 and 8 total time points obtained per patient. The Qiagen DNeasy Blood extraction kit was used to purify genomic DNA from total PBMCs and tumor samples. Collected pretreatment and during treatment, PBMCs were isolated and stored as previously described. Each PCR received spiked-in synthetic TCR analog templates so that absolute template abundance could be estimated from read counts. TCRbeta CDR3 regions were amplified from genomic DNA with bias-controlled V and J gene primers using the immunoSEQ assay. Rearranged TCRbeta segments were sequenced at approximately 20X coverage. Per the original workflow: Sequencing errors were corrected by clustering, and CDR3s were annotated against IMGT so that V, D and J genes could be assigned. Downstream analyses used only productive TCRbeta rearrangements and left out out-of-frame or stop-codon sequences. Clonality was calculated as one minus the Shannon entropy normalized by the log of the number of unique productive sequences. Fisher's exact test with Benjamini-Hochberg correction, at a threshold of adjusted p below 0.01, was used to find clones that differed between time points or between blood and tumor. Here the immuneACCESS table is served through TCRdb, limited to in-frame sequences with V and J called. Missing clones are a known gap in these copies; in checked studies unresolved V genes cover under half, and the rest lacks a known reason. That table furnishes V, J and clone size, whereas the DNA furnished D and trimming. A total of about 70,000 clones appear in this sample, 85% to 90% of them only once. The ten largest clonotypes hold around 4.2% of the sample.

The germline V gene (reference sequence) provides CDR1 MNHEY and CDR2 SMNVEV. Germline trimming: 6 bases from V, 5 bases from J; junction bases outside gene matches: 10. The CDR3 goes from the cysteine to the phenylalanine over 16 residues. Of all the DNA, just the CDR3 is kept, 48 bases in frame from base 1. The source was PBMCs, collected around atezolizumab (anti-PD-L1) treatment. Recombination connected TRBV27 to TRBJ1-4, with TRBD1 matching 9 junction bases. The clonotype originates from a man between 65 and 79 years old with urothelial cancer. CDR3 region: CASRPIMTGGNEKLFF. The nucleotide sequence reads as follows: TGTGCCAGCAGACCAATCATGACAGGGGGAAATGAAAAACTGTTTTTT.